This TCR beta chain was sequenced for a study of shared clonotypes between healthy human individuals. Produced via immunoSEQ multiplex PCR; TCRdb's table is partial and in-frame only. Of 550,000 to 700,000 clones listed, 73% are singletons. General study findings and limits: Lower generation probabilities were found for non-shared clonotypes than for those shared by all four donors.

About this clone itself: As yet, its antigen is unknown.

CDR1 is SGHRS, CDR2 YFSETQ, per germline. CDR3 length: 15 amino acids. Trimming removed 9 bases from V and 2 bases from J, with 18 bases in between. This TCR came from a woman younger than 45 in good health. Sequencing was performed on memory CD4+ T cells sorted from blood. The subset: CD45RA-negative fraction. The chain recombines TRBV5-1 with TRBJ2-1, with D perhaps matching TRBD2 (6 bases). Written as DNA, the CDR3 is TGCGCCACCAACCGGGACGCGGGACCCTACAATGAGCAGTTCTTC. It is translated as CATNRDAGPYNEQFF.